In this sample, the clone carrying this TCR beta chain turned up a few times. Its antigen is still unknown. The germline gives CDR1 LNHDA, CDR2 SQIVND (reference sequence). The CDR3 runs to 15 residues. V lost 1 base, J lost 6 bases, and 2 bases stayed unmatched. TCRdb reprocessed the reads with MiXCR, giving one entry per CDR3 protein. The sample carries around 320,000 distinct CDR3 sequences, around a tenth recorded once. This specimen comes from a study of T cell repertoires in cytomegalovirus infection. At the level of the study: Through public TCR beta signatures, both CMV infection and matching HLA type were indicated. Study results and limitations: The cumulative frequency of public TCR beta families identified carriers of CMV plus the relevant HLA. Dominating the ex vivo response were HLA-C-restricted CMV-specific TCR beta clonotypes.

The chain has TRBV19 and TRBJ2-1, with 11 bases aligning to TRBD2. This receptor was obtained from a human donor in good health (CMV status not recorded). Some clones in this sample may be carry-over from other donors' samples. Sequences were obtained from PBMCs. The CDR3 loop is CASSIGSGRANEQFF. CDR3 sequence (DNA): TGTGCCAGTAGTATAGGTAGCGGGAGGGCCAATGAGCAGTTCTTC.